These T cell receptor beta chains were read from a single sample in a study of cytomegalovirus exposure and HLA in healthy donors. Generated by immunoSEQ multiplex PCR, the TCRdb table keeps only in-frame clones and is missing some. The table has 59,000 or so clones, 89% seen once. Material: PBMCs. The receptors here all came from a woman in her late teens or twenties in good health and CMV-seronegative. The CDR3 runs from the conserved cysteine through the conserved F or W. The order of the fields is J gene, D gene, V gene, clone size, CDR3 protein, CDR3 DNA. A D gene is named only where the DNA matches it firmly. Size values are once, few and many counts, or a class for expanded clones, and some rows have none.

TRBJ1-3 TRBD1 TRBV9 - CASSSRDRGQWGSGNTIYF TGTGCCAGCAGCAGCCGGGACAGGGGGCAGTGGGGCTCTGGAAACACCATATATTTT
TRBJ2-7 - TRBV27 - CASTLLAGDGEQYF TGTGCCAGCACCCTACTAGCCGGAGATGGGGAGCAGTACTTC
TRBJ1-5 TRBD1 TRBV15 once CATSTGQGNQPQHF TGTGCCACCAGCACAGGACAGGGGAATCAGCCCCAGCATTTT
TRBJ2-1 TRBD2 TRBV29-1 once CSVLTSERTSYEQFF TGCAGCGTGCTGACTAGCGAAAGGACTTCGTATGAGCAGTTCTTC
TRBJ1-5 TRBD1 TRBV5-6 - CASSSGTVPLGSNQPQHF TGTGCCAGCAGCTCCGGGACAGTTCCATTGGGGAGCAATCAGCCCCAGCATTTT
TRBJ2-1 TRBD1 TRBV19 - CASSADRGNVDEQFF TGTGCCAGTAGTGCCGACAGGGGAAATGTGGATGAGCAGTTCTTC
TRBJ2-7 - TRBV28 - CATAATSSYEQYF TGTGCTACGGCGGCCACCAGCTCCTACGAGCAGTACTTC
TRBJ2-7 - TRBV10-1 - CASSEQRASYEQYF TGCGCCAGCAGTGAGCAGAGGGCCTCTTACGAGCAGTACTTC
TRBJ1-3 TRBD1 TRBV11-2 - CASSQQGDTIYF TGTGCCAGCAGCCAGCAGGGGGACACCATATATTTT
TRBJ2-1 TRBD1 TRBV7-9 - CASSLGGQGWYNEQFF TGTGCCAGCAGCTTAGGTGGACAGGGGTGGTACAATGAGCAGTTCTTC
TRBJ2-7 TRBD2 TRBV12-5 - CASGLGTSAYEQYF TGTGCTAGTGGTTTGGGGACTAGCGCCTACGAGCAGTACTTC
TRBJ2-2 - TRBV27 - CASAGGEDGELFF TGTGCCAGCGCCGGAGGCGAGGACGGGGAGCTGTTTTTT
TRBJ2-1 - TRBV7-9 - CASSGADEQFF TGTGCCAGCAGCGGAGCGGATGAGCAGTTCTTC
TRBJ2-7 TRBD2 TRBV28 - CASRATSGGKQYF TGTGCCAGCAGAGCAACTAGCGGGGGGAAGCAGTACTTC
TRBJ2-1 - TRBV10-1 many CASSESNEYNEQFF TGCGCCAGCAGTGAGTCGAATGAGTACAATGAGCAGTTCTTC
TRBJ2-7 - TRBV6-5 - CASSYRDIHYEQYF TGTGCCAGCAGTTACCGGGACATCCACTACGAGCAGTACTTC
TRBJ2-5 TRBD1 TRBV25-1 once CASSEYGTGIAETQYF TGTGCCAGCAGTGAATATGGGACAGGGATAGCAGAGACCCAGTACTTC
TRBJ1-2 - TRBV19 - CASSTSLMGGGYTF TGTGCCAGTAGTACCTCCCTCATGGGGGGTGGCTACACCTTC
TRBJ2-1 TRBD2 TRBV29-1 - CSVGLAGGPSVYEQFF TGCAGCGTTGGTCTAGCGGGGGGCCCTTCGGTGTATGAGCAGTTCTTC
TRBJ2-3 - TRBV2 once CASTAVVRDTQYF TGTGCCAGCACCGCGGTCGTGAGGGATACGCAGTATTTT
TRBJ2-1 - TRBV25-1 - CASTLAGEQFF TGTGCCAGCACCTTGGCGGGTGAGCAGTTCTTC
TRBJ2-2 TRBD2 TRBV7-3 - CASSLTGGVAGELFF TGTGCCAGCAGCTTAACGGGAGGGGTAGCCGGGGAGCTGTTTTTT
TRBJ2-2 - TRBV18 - CATPRERANTGELFF TGTGCCACCCCCAGGGAAAGGGCGAACACCGGGGAGCTGTTTTTT
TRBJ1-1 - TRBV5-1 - CASSLAEQGGGNTEAFF TGCGCCAGCAGCTTGGCTGAACAGGGCGGGGGGAACACTGAAGCTTTCTTT
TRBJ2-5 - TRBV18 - CASSPRAGEETQYF TGTGCCAGCTCACCACGGGCAGGGGAAGAGACCCAGTACTTC
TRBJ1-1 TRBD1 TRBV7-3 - CASSLNPGQDEAFF TGTGCCAGCAGCTTAAACCCGGGACAGGATGAAGCTTTCTTT
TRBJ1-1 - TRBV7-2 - CASSLAVGRGSTEAFF TGTGCCAGCAGCTTAGCGGTCGGCAGGGGAAGCACTGAAGCTTTCTTT
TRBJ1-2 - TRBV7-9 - CASSPRDGGRDGYTF TGTGCCAGCAGCCCACGGGACGGGGGAAGAGATGGCTACACCTTC
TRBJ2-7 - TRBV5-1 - CASSRFTGVSEQYF TGCGCCAGCAGCCGCTTCACCGGAGTTAGCGAGCAGTACTTC
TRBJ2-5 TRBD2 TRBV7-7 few CASSLGAGGLQETQYF TGTGCTAGCAGCTTAGGAGCGGGAGGCCTCCAAGAGACCCAGTACTTC